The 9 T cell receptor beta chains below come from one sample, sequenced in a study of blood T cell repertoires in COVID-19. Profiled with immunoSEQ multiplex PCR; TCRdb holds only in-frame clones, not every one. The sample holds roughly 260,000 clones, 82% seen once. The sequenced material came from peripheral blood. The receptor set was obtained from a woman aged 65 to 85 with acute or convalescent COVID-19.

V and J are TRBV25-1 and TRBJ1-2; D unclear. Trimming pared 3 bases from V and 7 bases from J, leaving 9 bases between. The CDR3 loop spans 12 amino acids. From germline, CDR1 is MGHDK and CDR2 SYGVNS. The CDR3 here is CASSDPGSGYTF. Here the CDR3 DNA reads TGTGCCAGCAGTGACCCGGGATCTGGCTACACCTTC.

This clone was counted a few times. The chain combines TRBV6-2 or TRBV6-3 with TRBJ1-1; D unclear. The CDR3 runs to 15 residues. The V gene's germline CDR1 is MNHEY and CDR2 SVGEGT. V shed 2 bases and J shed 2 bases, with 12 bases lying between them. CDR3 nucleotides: TGTGCCAGCAGTTACGGAGGACTACCAAACACTGAAGCTTTCTTT. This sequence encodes CASSYGGLPNTEAFF.

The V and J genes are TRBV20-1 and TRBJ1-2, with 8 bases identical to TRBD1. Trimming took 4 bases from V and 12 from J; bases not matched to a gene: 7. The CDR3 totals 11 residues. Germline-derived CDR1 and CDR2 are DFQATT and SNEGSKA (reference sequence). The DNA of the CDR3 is TGCAGTGCTATCGGACAGGGACTTCACACCTTC. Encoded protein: CSAIGQGLHTF.

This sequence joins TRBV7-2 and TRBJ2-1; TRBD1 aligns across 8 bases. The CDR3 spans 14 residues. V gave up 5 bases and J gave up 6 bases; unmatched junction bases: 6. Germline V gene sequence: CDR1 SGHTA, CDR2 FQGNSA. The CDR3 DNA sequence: TGTGCCAGCAGCGTTTCCAGGGGGCGCAATGAGCAGTTCTTC. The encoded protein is CASSVSRGRNEQFF.

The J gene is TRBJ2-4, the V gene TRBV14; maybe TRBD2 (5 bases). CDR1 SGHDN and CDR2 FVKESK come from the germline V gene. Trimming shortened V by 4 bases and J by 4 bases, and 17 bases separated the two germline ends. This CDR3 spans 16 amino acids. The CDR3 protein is CASSLLTGLYKNIQYF. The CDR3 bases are TGTGCCAGCAGCCTATTAACCGGACTTTATAAAAACATTCAGTACTTC.

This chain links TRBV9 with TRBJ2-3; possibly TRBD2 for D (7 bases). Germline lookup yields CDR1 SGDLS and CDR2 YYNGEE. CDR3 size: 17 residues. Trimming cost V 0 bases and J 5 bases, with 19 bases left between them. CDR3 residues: CASSVVGFGGPGDTQYF. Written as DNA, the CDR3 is TGTGCCAGCAGCGTAGTAGGTTTCGGGGGGCCGGGAGATACGCAGTATTTT. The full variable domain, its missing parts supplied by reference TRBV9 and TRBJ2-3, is DSGVTQTPKHLITATGQRVTLRCSPRSGDLSVYWYQQSLDQGLQFLIQYYNGEERAKGNILERFSAQQFPDLHSELNLSSLELGDSALYFCASSVVGFGGPGDTQYFGPGTRLTVL.

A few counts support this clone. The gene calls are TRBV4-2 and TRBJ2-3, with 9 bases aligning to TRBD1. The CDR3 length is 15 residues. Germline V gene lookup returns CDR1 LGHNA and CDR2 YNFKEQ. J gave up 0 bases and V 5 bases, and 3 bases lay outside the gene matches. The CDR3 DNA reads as TGTGCCAGCAGCGGACAGGGGACTAGCACAGATACGCAGTATTTT. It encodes CASSGQGTSTDTQYF.

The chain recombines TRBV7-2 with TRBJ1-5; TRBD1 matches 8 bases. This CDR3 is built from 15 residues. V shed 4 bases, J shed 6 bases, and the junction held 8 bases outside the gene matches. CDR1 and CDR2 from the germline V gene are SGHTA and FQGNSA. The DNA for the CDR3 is TGTGCCAGCAGCTCAGACAGGGGTCGGTTTCAGCCCCAGCATTTT. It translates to CASSSDRGRFQPQHF. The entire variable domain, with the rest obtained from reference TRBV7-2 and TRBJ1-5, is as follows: GAGVSQSPSNKVTEKGKDVELRCDPISGHTALYWYRQSLGQGLEFLIYFQGNSAPDKSGLPSDRFSAERTGGSVSTLTIQRTQQEDSAVYLCASSSDRGRFQPQHFGDGTRLSIL.

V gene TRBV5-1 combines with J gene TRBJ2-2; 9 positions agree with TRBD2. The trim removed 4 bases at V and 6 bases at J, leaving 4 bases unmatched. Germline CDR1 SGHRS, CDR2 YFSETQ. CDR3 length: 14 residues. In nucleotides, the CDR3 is TGCGCCAGCAGCGGGACTAGCAGCGCCGGGGAGCTGTTTTTT. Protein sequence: CASSGTSSAGELFF.